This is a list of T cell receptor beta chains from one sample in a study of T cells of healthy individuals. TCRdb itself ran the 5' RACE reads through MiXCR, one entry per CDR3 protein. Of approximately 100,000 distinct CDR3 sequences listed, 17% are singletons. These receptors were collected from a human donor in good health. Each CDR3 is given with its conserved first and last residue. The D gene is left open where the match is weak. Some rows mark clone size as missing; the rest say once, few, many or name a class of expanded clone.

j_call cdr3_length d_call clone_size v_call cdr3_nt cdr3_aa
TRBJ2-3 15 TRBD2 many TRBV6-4 TGTGCCAGCAGTGACGGGGAGGGAGAGACAGATACGCAGTATTTT CASSDGEGETDTQYF
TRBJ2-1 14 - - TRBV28 TGTGCCAGCATGAGGGGGGACTCCTACAATGAGCAGTTCTTC CASMRGDSYNEQFF
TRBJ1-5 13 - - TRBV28 TGTGCCAGCAGTTTCCGCGGATATCAGCCCCAGCATTTT CASSFRGYQPQHF
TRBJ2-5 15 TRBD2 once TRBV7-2 TGTGCCAGCATTCTAGCGGGAGGATCACAAGAGACCCAGTACTTC CASILAGGSQETQYF
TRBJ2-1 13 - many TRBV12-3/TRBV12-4 TGTGCCAGCAGTTTGGGGGGCTACAATGAGCAGTTCTTC CASSLGGYNEQFF
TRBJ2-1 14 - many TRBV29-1 TGCAGCGTTGAAAAGGGGCGCTCCTACAATGAGCAGTTCTTC CSVEKGRSYNEQFF
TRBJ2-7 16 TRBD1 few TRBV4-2 TGTGCCAGCAGCCAACGAGACCAGGGGGCGCGGGACGAGCAGTACTTC CASSQRDQGARDEQYF
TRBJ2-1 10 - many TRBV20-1 TGCAGTGCAGGGGTGAATGAGCAGTTCTTC CSAGVNEQFF
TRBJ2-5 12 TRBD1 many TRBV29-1 TGCAGCGGACGAGGGGGCGGTGAGACCCAGTACTTC CSGRGGGETQYF
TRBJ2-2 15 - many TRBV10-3 TGTGCCATCAGTGAGTCGGGCAGGAACACCGGGGAGCTGTTTTTT CAISESGRNTGELFF
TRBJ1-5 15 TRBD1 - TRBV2 TGTGCCAGCAGCGCCGAGGGGACAGTGAATCAGCCCCAGCATTTT CASSAEGTVNQPQHF
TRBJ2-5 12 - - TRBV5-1 TGCGCCAGCAGCTTGTCCCAAGAGACCCAGTACTTC CASSLSQETQYF
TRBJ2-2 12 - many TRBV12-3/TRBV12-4 TGTGCCAGCAGTTTAGACCGCGGGGAGCTGTTTTTT CASSLDRGELFF
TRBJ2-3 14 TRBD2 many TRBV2 TGTGCCAGCAGTGAACAGCGGGACACAGATACGCAGTATTTT CASSEQRDTDTQYF
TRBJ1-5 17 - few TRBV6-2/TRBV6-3 TGTGCCAGCATCTCTATTCGGGGCCAAGGAAGCAATCAGCCCCAGCATTTT CASISIRGQGSNQPQHF
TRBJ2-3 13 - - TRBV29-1 TGCAGCGTCCGAAGACAGGTCACAGATACGCAGTATTTT CSVRRQVTDTQYF
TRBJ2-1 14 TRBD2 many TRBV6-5 TGTGCCAGCAGTTACGTCCGGGGGGACAATGAGCAGTTCTTC CASSYVRGDNEQFF
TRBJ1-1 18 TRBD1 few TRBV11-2 TGTGCCAGCAGATCCCCCCGGGGACAGGGGATAAAGAACACTGAAGCTTTCTTT CASRSPRGQGIKNTEAFF
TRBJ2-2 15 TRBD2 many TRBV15 TGTGCCACCGCACGGGGGGTACTTTCCAACGGGGAGCTGTTTTTT CATARGVLSNGELFF
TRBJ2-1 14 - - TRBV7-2 TGTGCCATACAGTTCGCGGAGACCTACAATGAGCAGTTCTTC CAIQFAETYNEQFF
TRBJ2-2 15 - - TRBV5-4 TGTGCCAGCAGCTTGGATGGACCGGGCACCGGGGAGCTGTTTTTT CASSLDGPGTGELFF
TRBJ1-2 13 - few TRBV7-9 TGTGCCAGCAGCTTAGGAACAGGATATGGCTACACCTTC CASSLGTGYGYTF
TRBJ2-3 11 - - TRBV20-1 TGCAGTGCTATACGACCAGATACGCAGTATTTT CSAIRPDTQYF
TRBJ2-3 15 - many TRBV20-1 TGCAGTGCTAGAGGTACCAGGATGGGCACAGATACGCAGTATTTT CSARGTRMGTDTQYF
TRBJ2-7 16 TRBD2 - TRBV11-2 TGTGCCAGCAGCTTACGCACTAGCGGGGACTCCTACGAGCGGTACTTC CASSLRTSGDSYERYF
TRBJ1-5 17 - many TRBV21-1 TGTGCCAGCAGCAAAGACCAGAGGGACAGGGGCAATCAGCCCCAGCATTTT CASSKDQRDRGNQPQHF
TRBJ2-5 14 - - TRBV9 TGTGCCAGCAGCGTAGGCCGGAGAGGAGAGACCCAGTACTTC CASSVGRRGETQYF